This T cell receptor beta chain was profiled in a study of metastatic and nonmetastatic thyroid tumors (dated by TCRdb to 2018 to 2020). For context, the study as a whole: Repertoires from peripheral blood and from tumor or nodule tissue samples of malignant and benign thyroid patients were compared.

No treatment had been received by any patient before thyroid surgery. The study retrospectively analysed patient clinical samples collected from the early 2010s to the late 2010s using T-cell receptor beta sequencing. Libraries were constructed by PCR. Sequencing used an Illumina HiSeq 4000. High-throughput sequencing was used to profile the CDR3 region of the TCR beta-chain in every patient. Turning to the authors' computational methods: The researchers built a classifier to tell apart papillary thyroid cancer patients with distant metastasis, based on CDR3 differences among clinicopathological groups. To measure repertoire diversity the researchers used the Shannon index, while the Morisita-Horn index served to gauge how similar the tumor and blood repertoires were. The public reads were reanalyzed by TCRdb: fastp trimming at Q25, MiXCR alignment, in-frame beta chains only. The V and J calls here are based on TCRdb, not the publication. In this sample the table shows about 15,000 clones, 26% of which occur a single time. The biggest ten clones account for 22% of the sample.

Reading from cysteine to phenylalanine, the CDR3 counts 15 amino acids. Just the 45-base CDR3 DNA is kept, in frame starting at base 1. Taken from the germline V gene, the CDR1 and CDR2 loops are MGHRA and YSYEKL. Compared with germline, V lacks 0 bases and J lacks 11 bases; bases without a gene match: 12. What the research found in general, with its limitations: In both blood and tumor samples, malignant tumors were reported to have significantly higher TCR beta diversity than benign nodules.

As for this clone: Its specific antigen is unknown. No base-level quality is on record; no much larger clone is a single base apart.

The sequencing sample was made of tumor tissue. The rearranged segments are TRBV4-1 and TRBJ2-7; TRBD1 aligns with 8 central bases. This sequence originates from a female donor with papillary thyroid cancer or a benign thyroid nodule (not recorded which). Some clones in this sample may be carry-over from other donors' samples. The base sequence is TGCGCCAGCAGCCAAGATGAGAGGACAGGGAGTCTAGAGTACTTC. Its translation is CASSQDERTGSLEYF.